The sequence of this TCR beta chain was determined in a study of T-cell memory formation after mild COVID-19. The wider study: TCR clusters were mostly donor specific.

Study-level points and caveats: CD4+ clones that contracted lay mainly in CM and EM; CD8+ ones lay in EMRA. Pre-infection memory held some responding clones, suggesting pre-existing cross-reactive T cells responded.

This clonotype showed up many times. Its antigen remains unknown. Germline-derived CDR1 and CDR2 are MNHEY and SMNVEV (reference sequence). The CDR3 is 14 amino acids. V was pared by 4 bases and J by 6 bases, with 15 bases between. MiXCR was run by TCRdb on the 5' RACE reads, yielding one entry per CDR3 protein. This sample has about 350,000 distinct CDR3 sequences, with 12% to 15% found just once. The material sequenced was PBMCs or a T cell subset sorted from them (not recorded which). The origin of this receptor is a man in his late teens or twenties who had mild COVID-19 (a few samples of this study predate the infection). Cell type and time point are not known. V and J are TRBV27 and TRBJ1-1, with D tentatively TRBD1 (5 bases). The CDR3 DNA reads as TGTGCCAGCAGTTCCCCGAATGACAGATCTGAAGCTTTCTTT. It translates to CASSSPNDRSEAFF.